The 14 T cell receptor beta chains below all came from one sample that was sequenced in a study of CD8 T cells in Susac syndrome. The RNA, roughly 0.5 to 1 ug, was put through reverse transcription using random hexamers. TCRdb re-called the immunoSEQ multiplex PCR reads through MiXCR, storing one row per CDR3 protein. Of around 150,000 distinct CDR3 sequences in the sample, around 93% were seen once. Sequenced sample: CD8+ T cells from PBMCs. All receptors come from a human donor with Susac syndrome.

The gene calls are TRBV12-3 or TRBV12-4 and TRBJ1-2; 7 nucleotides align to TRBD1. CDR3 length: 15 amino acids. V lost 6 bases, J lost 3 bases, and 10 bases stayed unmatched. CDR3 bases: TGTGCCAGCAGCCCTGGACAGGCTGGATACTATGGCTACACCTTC. The encoded protein is CASSPGQAGYYGYTF.

The V call is TRBV12-3 or TRBV12-4, the J call TRBJ2-1, with 10 positions matching TRBD2. Unmatched junction bases numbered 4, after V lost 7 bases and J lost 1 base. CDR3 length: 15 amino acids. CDR3 in DNA: TGTGCCAGCAACATACTAGCGGGGTCCTACAATGAGCAGTTCTTC. Its protein is CASNILAGSYNEQFF.

This rearrangement joins TRBV9 to TRBJ2-7, with D tentatively TRBD2 (5 bases). Germline V gene lookup returns CDR1 SGDLS and CDR2 YYNGEE. V was trimmed by 5 bases and J by 4 bases, leaving 16 bases between them. The CDR3 is 14 residues long. The CDR3 DNA reads TGTGCCAGCAGTGACCAAGCGGTATCGTACGAGCAGTACTTC. Residues: CASSDQAVSYEQYF.

The rearrangement uses TRBV28 and TRBJ2-7; the D gene is possibly TRBD1 (6 bases). V was trimmed by 4 bases and J by 4 bases, leaving 11 bases between them. Germline V gives CDR1 MDHEN, CDR2 SYDVKM. The length of the CDR3 is 13 residues. The CDR3 here is CASSSYTGYEQYF. Here the CDR3 DNA reads TGTGCCAGCAGTTCTTACACAGGGTACGAGCAGTACTTC. Using reference TRBV28 and TRBJ2-7 for the parts outside the CDR3, the full variable domain is DVKVTQSSRYLVKRTGEKVFLECVQDMDHENMFWYRQDPGLGLRLIYFSYDVKMKEKGDIPEGYSVSREKKERFSLILESASTNQTSMYLCASSSYTGYEQYFGPGTRLTVT.

The V and J genes are TRBV5-1 and TRBJ2-7, with 7 bases aligning to TRBD1. The CDR3 is 16 residues long. The germline V gene encodes CDR1 SGHRS and CDR2 YFSETQ. Losses at the gene ends were 4 bases for V and 7 bases for J; bases not matched to a gene: 17. CDR3 sequence: CASSPDDGQAPLEQYF. The CDR3 DNA sequence: TGCGCCAGCAGCCCCGACGACGGACAGGCCCCACTGGAGCAGTACTTC.

The chain is built from TRBV20-1 and TRBJ2-7, with D possibly matching TRBD1 (7 bases). V lost 3 bases to trimming and J lost 5 bases, with 26 bases between them. Germline CDR1 and CDR2: DFQATT and SNEGSKA (reference sequence). CDR3 size: 17 residues. The CDR3 region has the DNA TGCAGTGCTAGCGGGGAGGTCGACAGGGAGTGGGTGGACGAGCAGTACTTC. Translation gives CSASGEVDREWVDEQYF.

The chain carries TRBV6-5 and TRBJ2-2; D is possibly TRBD2 (5 bases). V gave up 6 bases and J gave up 6 bases, with 8 bases separating them. CDR1 MNHEY and CDR2 SVGAGI come from the germline V gene. This CDR3 contains 12 residues. CDR3 residues: CASRGGSGELFF. CDR3 DNA sequence: TGTGCCAGCAGGGGCGGGTCCGGGGAGCTGTTTTTT.

CDR3 DNA sequence: TGTGCCATCAGCCTGGGACCGTCGGGGGGCACTGAAGCTTTCTTT. The encoded protein is CAISLGPSGGTEAFF. This chain links TRBV10-3 with TRBJ1-1, with D possibly matching TRBD1 (5 bases). With 6 bases removed from V and 4 bases from J, the gap between germline ends came to 18 bases. The germline CDR1 and CDR2 sequences are ENHRY and SYGVKD. The CDR3 contains 15 residues.

This chain links TRBV11-2 with TRBJ2-1; possibly TRBD1 or TRBD2 for D (5 bases each). The CDR3 runs to 17 residues. Germline V lookup: CDR1 SGHAT, CDR2 FQNNGV. Trimming stripped 1 base from V and 1 base from J, with 14 bases between. The CDR3 nucleotides are TGTGCCAGCAGCTTAGCCCGGATGGGGGAATCCTACAATGAGCAGTTCTTC. Its protein is CASSLARMGESYNEQFF.

The CDR3 region is CSVDLSLGGTEAFF. In DNA form, the CDR3 reads TGCAGCGTTGACCTCTCCCTCGGGGGCACTGAAGCTTTCTTT. The J gene is TRBJ1-1, the V gene TRBV29-1; a possible D gene is TRBD1 (5 bases). Trimming cost V 3 bases and J 4 bases, with 15 bases left between them. This CDR3 comprises 14 residues. Germline assignment: CDR1 SQVTM and CDR2 ANQGSEA. Drawing the rest from reference TRBV29-1 and TRBJ1-1, the complete variable domain is SAVISQKPSRDICQRGTSLTIQCQVDSQVTMMFWYRQQPGQSLTLIATANQGSEATYESGFVIDKFPISRPNLTFSTLTVSNMSPEDSSIYLCSVDLSLGGTEAFFGQGTRLTVV.

This chain joins TRBV4-1 and TRBJ2-1, with D uncertain. Trimming removed 4 bases at V and 0 bases at J, with 10 bases between. Germline V gene lookup returns CDR1 MGHRA and CDR2 YSYEKL. The CDR3 spans 15 residues. This chain's CDR3 is CASSPYISSYNEQFF. Here the CDR3 DNA reads TGCGCCAGCAGCCCCTATATAAGCTCCTACAATGAGCAGTTCTTC.

In its sample, this clonotype was seen once. The chain combines TRBV4-1 with TRBJ2-7; 8 bases are shared with TRBD2. V gave up 4 bases and J gave up 5 bases; unmatched junction bases: 7. Germline CDR1 and CDR2: MGHRA and YSYEKL. This CDR3 is 14 amino acids long. This CDR3 is CASSRGLADHEQYF. CDR3 nucleotides: TGCGCCAGCAGCCGAGGACTAGCAGATCACGAGCAGTACTTC.

The chain employs TRBV3-1 and TRBJ2-1; 12 nucleotides line up with TRBD2. After removal of 2 bases from V and 4 bases from J, the junction contained 3 bases not matched to a gene. Germline V gives CDR1 LGHDT, CDR2 YNNKEL (reference sequence). CDR3 size: 16 residues. CDR3 region: CASSQRLAGGYNEQFF. CDR3 DNA sequence: TGTGCCAGCAGCCAACGGCTAGCGGGAGGGTACAATGAGCAGTTCTTC.

The chain carries TRBV29-1 and TRBJ2-3; D remains ambiguous. Trimming removed 0 bases from V and 4 bases from J, with 17 bases in between. There are 16 residues in the CDR3. Germline assignment: CDR1 SQVTM and CDR2 ANQGSEA. This CDR3 reads CSVEDRDSKVPDTQYF. CDR3 DNA sequence: TGCAGCGTTGAAGATCGTGACTCAAAAGTCCCAGATACGCAGTATTTT.